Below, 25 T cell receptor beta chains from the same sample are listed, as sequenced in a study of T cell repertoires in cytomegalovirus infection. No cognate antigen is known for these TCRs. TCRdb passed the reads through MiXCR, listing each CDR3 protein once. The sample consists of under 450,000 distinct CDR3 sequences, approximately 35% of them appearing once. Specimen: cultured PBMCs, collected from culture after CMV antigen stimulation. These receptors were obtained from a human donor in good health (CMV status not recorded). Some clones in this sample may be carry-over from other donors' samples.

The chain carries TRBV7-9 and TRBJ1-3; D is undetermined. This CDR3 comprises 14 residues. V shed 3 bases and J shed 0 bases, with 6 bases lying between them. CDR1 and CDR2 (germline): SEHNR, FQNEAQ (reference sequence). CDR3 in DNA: TGTGCCAGCAGCTTCTCGATCTCTGGAAACACCATATATTTT. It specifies CASSFSISGNTIYF.

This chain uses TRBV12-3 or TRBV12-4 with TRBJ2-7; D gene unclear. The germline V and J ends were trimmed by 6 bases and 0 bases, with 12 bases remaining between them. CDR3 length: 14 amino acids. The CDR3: CASSAVESSYEQYF. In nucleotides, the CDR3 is TGTGCCAGCAGCGCGGTAGAGAGCTCCTACGAGCAGTACTTC.

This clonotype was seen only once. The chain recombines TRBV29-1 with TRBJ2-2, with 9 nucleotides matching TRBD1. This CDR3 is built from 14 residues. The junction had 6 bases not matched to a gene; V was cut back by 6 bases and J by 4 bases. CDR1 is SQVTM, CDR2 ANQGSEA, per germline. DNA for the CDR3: TGCAGCGTGTGGACAGGGGTTACCACCGGGGAGCTGTTTTTT. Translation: CSVWTGVTTGELFF.

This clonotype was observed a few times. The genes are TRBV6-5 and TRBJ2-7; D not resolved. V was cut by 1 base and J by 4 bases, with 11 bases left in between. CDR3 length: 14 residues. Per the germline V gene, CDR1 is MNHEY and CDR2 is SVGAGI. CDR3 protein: CASSYFLRAYEQYF. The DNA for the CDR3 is TGTGCCAGCAGTTACTTTTTAAGGGCTTACGAGCAGTACTTC.

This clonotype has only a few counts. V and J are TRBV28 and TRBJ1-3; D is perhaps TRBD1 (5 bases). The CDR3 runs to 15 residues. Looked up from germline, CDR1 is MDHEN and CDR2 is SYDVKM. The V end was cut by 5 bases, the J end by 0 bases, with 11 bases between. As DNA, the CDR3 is TGTGCCAGCAGTGACGGACACCACTCTGGAAACACCATATATTTT. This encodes CASSDGHHSGNTIYF.

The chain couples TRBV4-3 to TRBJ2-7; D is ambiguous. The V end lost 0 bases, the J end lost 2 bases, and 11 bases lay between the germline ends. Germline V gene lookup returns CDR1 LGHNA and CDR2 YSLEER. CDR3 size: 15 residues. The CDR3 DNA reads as TGCGCCAGCAGCCAAGACGTGAAGGGAACCTACGAGCAGTACTTC. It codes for CASSQDVKGTYEQYF.

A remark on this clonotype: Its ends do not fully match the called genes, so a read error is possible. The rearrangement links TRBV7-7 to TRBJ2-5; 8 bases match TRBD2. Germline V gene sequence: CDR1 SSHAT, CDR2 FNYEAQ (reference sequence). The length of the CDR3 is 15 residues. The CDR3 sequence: CASSFSPGGPQAQYF. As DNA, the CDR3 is TGTGCTAGCAGCTTTTCCCCGGGAGGGCCCCAGGCCCAGTACTTC.

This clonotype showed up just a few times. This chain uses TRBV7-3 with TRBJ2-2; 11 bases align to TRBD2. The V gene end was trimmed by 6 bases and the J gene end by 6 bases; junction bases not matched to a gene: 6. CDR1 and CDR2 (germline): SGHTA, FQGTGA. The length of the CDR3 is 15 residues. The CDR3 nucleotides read TGTGCCAGCAGAGGGGGACTAGCGGTCCCCGGGGAGCTGTTTTTT. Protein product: CASRGGLAVPGELFF.

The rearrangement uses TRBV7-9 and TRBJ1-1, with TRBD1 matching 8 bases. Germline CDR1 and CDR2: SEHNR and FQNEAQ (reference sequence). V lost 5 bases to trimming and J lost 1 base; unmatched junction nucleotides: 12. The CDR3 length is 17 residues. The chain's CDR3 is CASSQTDRGNRNTEAFF. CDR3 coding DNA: TGTGCCAGCAGCCAAACCGACAGGGGAAACCGGAACACTGAAGCTTTCTTT.

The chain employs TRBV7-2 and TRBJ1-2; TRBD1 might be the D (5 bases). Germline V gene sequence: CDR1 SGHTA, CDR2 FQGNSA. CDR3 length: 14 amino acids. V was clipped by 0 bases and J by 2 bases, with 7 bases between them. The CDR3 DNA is TGTGCCAGCAGCTTAGCGGGGGACAACTATGGCTACACCTTC. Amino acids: CASSLAGDNYGYTF.

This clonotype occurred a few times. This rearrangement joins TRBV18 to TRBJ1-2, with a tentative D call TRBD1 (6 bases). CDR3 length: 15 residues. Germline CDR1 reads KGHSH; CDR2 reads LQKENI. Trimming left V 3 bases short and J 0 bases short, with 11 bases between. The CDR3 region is CASSPTGTTNYGYTF. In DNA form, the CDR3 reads TGTGCCAGCTCACCGACAGGTACTACTAACTATGGCTACACCTTC.

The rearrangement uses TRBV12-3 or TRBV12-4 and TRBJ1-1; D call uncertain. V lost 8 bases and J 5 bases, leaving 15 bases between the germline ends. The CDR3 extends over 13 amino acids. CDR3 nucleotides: TGTGCCAGCCGCCGGTCGTGGGGTACTGAAGCTTTCTTT. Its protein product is CASRRSWGTEAFF.

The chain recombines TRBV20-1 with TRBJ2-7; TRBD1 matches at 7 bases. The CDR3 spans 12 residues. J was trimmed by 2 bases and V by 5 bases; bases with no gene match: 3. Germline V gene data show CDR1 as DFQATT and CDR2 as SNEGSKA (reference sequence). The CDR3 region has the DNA TGCAGTGCTGATACAGGGGCCTACGAGCAGTACTTC. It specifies CSADTGAYEQYF.

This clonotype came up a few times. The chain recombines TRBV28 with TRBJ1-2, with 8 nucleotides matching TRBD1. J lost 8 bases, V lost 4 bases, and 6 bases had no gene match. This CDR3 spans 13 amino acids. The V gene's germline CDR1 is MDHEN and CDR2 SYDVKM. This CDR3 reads CASSSFDRGGYTF. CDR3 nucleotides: TGTGCCAGCAGTTCCTTCGACAGGGGCGGCTACACCTTC.

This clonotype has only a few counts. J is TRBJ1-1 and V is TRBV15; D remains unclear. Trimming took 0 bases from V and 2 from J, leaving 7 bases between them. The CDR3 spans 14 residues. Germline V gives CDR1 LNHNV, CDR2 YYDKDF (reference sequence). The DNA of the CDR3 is TGTGCCACCAGCAGAGATTTAGTTAACACTGAAGCTTTCTTT. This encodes CATSRDLVNTEAFF.

The CDR3 is CASSWVRNNEKLFF. CDR3 coding DNA: TGTGCCAGCAGTTGGGTCAGGAATAATGAAAAACTGTTTTTT. V and J are TRBV12-3 or TRBV12-4 and TRBJ1-4; D not certain. CDR3 length: 14 residues. V was trimmed by 4 bases and J by 4 bases, leaving 10 bases between them.

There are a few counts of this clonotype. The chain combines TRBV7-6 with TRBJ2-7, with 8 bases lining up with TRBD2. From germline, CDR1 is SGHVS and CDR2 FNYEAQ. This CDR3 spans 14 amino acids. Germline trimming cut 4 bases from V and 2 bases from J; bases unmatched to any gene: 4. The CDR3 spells CASSYVAGPYEQYF. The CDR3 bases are TGTGCCAGCAGCTACGTAGCGGGGCCCTACGAGCAGTACTTC.

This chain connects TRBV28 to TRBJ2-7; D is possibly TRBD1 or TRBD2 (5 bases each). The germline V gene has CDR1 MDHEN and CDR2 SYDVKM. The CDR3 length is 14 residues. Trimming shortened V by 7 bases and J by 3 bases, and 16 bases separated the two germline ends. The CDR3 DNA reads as TGTGCCAGCACCTCCGGGACGAGCCGCTACGAGCAGTACTTC. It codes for CASTSGTSRYEQYF.

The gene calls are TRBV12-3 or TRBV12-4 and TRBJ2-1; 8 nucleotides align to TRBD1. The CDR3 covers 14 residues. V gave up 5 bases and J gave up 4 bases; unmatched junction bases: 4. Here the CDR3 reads CASSARTGYNEQFF. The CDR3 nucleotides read TGTGCCAGCAGTGCCCGGACAGGGTACAATGAGCAGTTCTTC.

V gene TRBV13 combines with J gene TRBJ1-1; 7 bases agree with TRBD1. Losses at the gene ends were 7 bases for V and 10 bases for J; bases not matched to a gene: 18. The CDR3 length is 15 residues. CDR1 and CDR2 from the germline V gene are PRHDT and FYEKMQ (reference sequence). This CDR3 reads CASTPKYGQAAGAFF. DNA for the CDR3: TGTGCCAGCACCCCTAAGTATGGACAGGCCGCGGGAGCTTTCTTT. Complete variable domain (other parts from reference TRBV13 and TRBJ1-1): AAGVIQSPRHLIKEKRETATLKCYPIPRHDTVYWYQQGPGQDPQFLISFYEKMQSDKGSIPDRFSAQQFSDYHSELNMSSLELGDSALYFCASTPKYGQAAGAFFGQGTRLTVV.

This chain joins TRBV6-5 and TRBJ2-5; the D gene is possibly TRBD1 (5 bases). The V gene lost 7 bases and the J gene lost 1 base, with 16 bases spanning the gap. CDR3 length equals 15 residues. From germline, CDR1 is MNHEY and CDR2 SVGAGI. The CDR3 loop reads CASTSMGRGQETQYF. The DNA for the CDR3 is TGTGCCAGCACTTCAATGGGAAGGGGCCAAGAGACCCAGTACTTC.

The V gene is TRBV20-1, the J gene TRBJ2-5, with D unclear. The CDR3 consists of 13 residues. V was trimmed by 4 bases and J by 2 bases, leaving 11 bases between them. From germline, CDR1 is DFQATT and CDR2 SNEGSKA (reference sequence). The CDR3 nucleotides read TGCAGTGCTATTAACGGCCTGCAAGAGACCCAGTACTTC. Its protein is CSAINGLQETQYF.

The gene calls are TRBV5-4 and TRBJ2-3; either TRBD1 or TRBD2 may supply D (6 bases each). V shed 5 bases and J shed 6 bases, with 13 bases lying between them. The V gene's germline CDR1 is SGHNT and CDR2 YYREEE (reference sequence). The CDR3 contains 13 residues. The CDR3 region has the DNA TGTGCCAGCAGTCCACCGGGGGCTGATACGCAGTATTTT. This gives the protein CASSPPGADTQYF.

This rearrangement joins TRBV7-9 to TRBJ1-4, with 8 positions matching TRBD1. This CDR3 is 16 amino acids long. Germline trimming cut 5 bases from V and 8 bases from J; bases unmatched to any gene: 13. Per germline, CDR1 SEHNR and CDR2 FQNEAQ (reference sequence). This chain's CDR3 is CASSKRQGQVGEKLFF. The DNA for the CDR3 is TGTGCCAGCAGCAAACGACAGGGACAGGTTGGCGAAAAACTGTTTTTT.

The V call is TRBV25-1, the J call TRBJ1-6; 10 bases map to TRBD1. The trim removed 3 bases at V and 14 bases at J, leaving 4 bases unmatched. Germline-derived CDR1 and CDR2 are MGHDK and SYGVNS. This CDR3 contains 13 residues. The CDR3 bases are TGTGCCAGCAGTGATGGGACAGGGGAAACCCTCCACTTT. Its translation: CASSDGTGETLHF.